These T cell receptor beta chains were read from a single sample in a study of T cell changes during pregnancy in multiple sclerosis. The assay was immunoSEQ multiplex PCR, and TCRdb's table has in-frame clones only and misses some. The sample carries approximately 64,000 clones, 92% recorded once. The sample in question was peripheral blood, obtained in the first trimester of pregnancy. Receptor source: a female donor with multiple sclerosis, enrolled in a pregnancy study. CDR3s include the opening cysteine and the closing phenylalanine or tryptophan. D genes are given only for firm matches. Part of the rows lack a size; the others show once, few, many or a class for expanded clones.

v_gene	d_gene	j_gene	abundance	CDR3nt	CDR3aa
TRBV7-2	TRBD1	TRBJ2-1	once	TGTGCCAGCAGCCCAAGGGACAGTTACAATGAGCAGTTCTTC	CASSPRDSYNEQFF
TRBV27	.	TRBJ2-3	.	TGTGCCAGCAGTCCGGAGCTTAGGACAGTTATGGGCACAGATACGCAGTATTTT	CASSPELRTVMGTDTQYF
TRBV7-9	TRBD1	TRBJ2-3	.	TGTGCCAGCCCCACGGGGACAGGGGGCACGCAGTATTTT	CASPTGTGGTQYF
TRBV7-2	TRBD2	TRBJ2-1	.	TGTGCCAGCAGCTTAATACTAGCGGGAGGTCGTGAGCAGTTCTTC	CASSLILAGGREQFF
TRBV7-2	TRBD2	TRBJ2-3	.	TGTGCCAGCCGCGGACTAGCTAGCACAGATACGCAGTATTTT	CASRGLASTDTQYF
TRBV9	TRBD1	TRBJ1-2	.	TGTGCCAGCAGCGTAGGACAGGGGGACTATGGCTACACCTTC	CASSVGQGDYGYTF
TRBV7-2	TRBD2	TRBJ2-5	.	TGTGCCAGCAGCTTCAAGGGCGGGAGGGATTCATGGGAGACCCAGTACTTC	CASSFKGGRDSWETQYF
TRBV11-3	.	TRBJ2-5	once	TGTGCCAGCAGCTTAGGGGGGCGGGAGTTAGAGACCCAGTACTTC	CASSLGGRELETQYF
TRBV18	.	TRBJ2-5	.	TGTGCCAGCTCACCAGCCAGGGGCGCCCAAGAGACCCAGTACTTC	CASSPARGAQETQYF
TRBV7-8	TRBD2	TRBJ2-1	once	TGTGCCAGCAGCTTACTAGCGGGAGAGGGTGAGCAGTTCTTC	CASSLLAGEGEQFF
TRBV27	TRBD2	TRBJ2-7	.	TGTGCCAGCAGTTGGACTAGCGGGAGTGGATACGAGCAGTACTTC	CASSWTSGSGYEQYF
TRBV19	TRBD1	TRBJ2-5	.	TGTGCCAGTAGCTTTGACAGGGGGGAGACCCAGTACTTC	CASSFDRGETQYF
TRBV28	TRBD2	TRBJ2-1	.	TGTGCCAGCAGTTTTGTCGGGACTAGCGGGAGGAATGAGCAGTTCTTC	CASSFVGTSGRNEQFF
TRBV19	.	TRBJ1-1	.	TGTGCCAGTAGTCCTTTCGAGGGGGTCTCCACTGAAGCTTTCTTT	CASSPFEGVSTEAFF
TRBV4-3	.	TRBJ2-6	.	TGCGCCAGCAGCCAAGATCAGGGGGGTGGGGCCAACGTCCTGACTTTC	CASSQDQGGGANVLTF
TRBV11-3	.	TRBJ2-1	once	TGTGCCAGCAGCTTAGTATTGGGCGATGAGCAGTTCTTC	CASSLVLGDEQFF
TRBV4-1	.	TRBJ2-1	.	TGCGCCAGCAGTCACTCCGGCCTGTCAGCGGAAGGAATCTTC	CASSHSGLSAEGIF
TRBV4-1	TRBD1	TRBJ2-7	once	TGCGCCAGCAGCCAAGAAAAGGACAGGTTCTACGAGCAGTACTTC	CASSQEKDRFYEQYF
TRBV9	.	TRBJ2-1	.	TGTGCCAGCAGCGAGACTACCTACAATGAGCAGTTCTTC	CASSETTYNEQFF
TRBV7-9	.	TRBJ2-7	.	TGTGCCAGCAGCCCGGGACTCGGCACCTACGAGCAGTACTTC	CASSPGLGTYEQYF
TRBV7-9	TRBD2	TRBJ2-7	medium-sized	TGTGCCAGCGAGCGGGAGAGGGAGCAGTACTTC	CASEREREQYF
TRBV5-1	TRBD1	TRBJ1-1	.	TGCGCCAGCAGCGCCGGACAGGGAGAAGCTTTCTTT	CASSAGQGEAFF
TRBV28	.	TRBJ2-4	.	TGTGCCAGCAGTACCCAGGCAGGGGACTACTTC	CASSTQAGDYF
TRBV7-2	TRBD2	TRBJ2-7	.	TGTGCCAGCAGCTCCCGACTAGCGGGATCCTACGAGCAGTACTTC	CASSSRLAGSYEQYF
TRBV5-1	.	TRBJ1-1	.	TGCGCCAGCAGCTTGGGGGCGGGTCTGGGCACTGAAGCTTTCTTT	CASSLGAGLGTEAFF
TRBV18	TRBD2	TRBJ2-7	.	TGTGCCAGCTCAACACGGACTAGCGGAAGATACGAGCAGTACTTC	CASSTRTSGRYEQYF
TRBV27	TRBD2	TRBJ2-3	once	TGTGCCGCGGGGGTATCAGGACTAGCCCGAATCACAGATACGCAGTATTTT	CAAGVSGLARITDTQYF
TRBV7-9	TRBD1	TRBJ1-2	.	TGTGCCAGCAGCGATATACAGGGGCGCCACTATGGCTACACCTTC	CASSDIQGRHYGYTF
TRBV18	TRBD2	TRBJ2-2	.	TGTGCCAGCTCACCACCCGGGGAGGGAACCACCGGGGAGCTGTTTTTT	CASSPPGEGTTGELFF
TRBV21-1	.	TRBJ2-3	.	TGTGCCAGCAGCAAAAGCCCGGGGAGCACAGATACGCAGTATTTT	CASSKSPGSTDTQYF
TRBV7-2	TRBD2	TRBJ2-1	.	TGTGCCAGCAGCTCACCGGGACTAGCGGGAGGACTACCCTACAATGAGCAGTTCTTC	CASSSPGLAGGLPYNEQFF
TRBV5-4	TRBD1	TRBJ2-2	.	TGTGCCAGCAGCCAAATGACAGGGCGGAGGAACACCGGGGAGCTGTTTTTT	CASSQMTGRRNTGELFF
TRBV5-6	.	TRBJ2-1	.	TGTGCCAGTAGACTCGTGGGTGAGCAGTTCTTC	CASRLVGEQFF
TRBV7-2	.	TRBJ1-1	.	TGTGCCAGCAGCTTAGCGGGGGGGTGGGCTGAAGCTTTCTTT	CASSLAGGWAEAFF
TRBV5-1	.	TRBJ2-2	.	TGCGCCAGCAGCTTCGAAACTGCAAACACCGGGGAGCTGTTTTTT	CASSFETANTGELFF
TRBV27	TRBD2	TRBJ2-1	once	TGTGCCAGCAGTACCCGGACTAGCGGGCTTGCTAGCTCCTACAATGAGCAGTTCTTC	CASSTRTSGLASSYNEQFF
TRBV25-1	.	TRBJ2-4	.	TGTGCCAGCAGTGGGGGTCCAGGGGTAGCCAAAAACATTCAGTACTTC	CASSGGPGVAKNIQYF
TRBV6-5	TRBD1	TRBJ1-4	.	TGTGCCAGCAGGGAAAACAGGGGAGCTAATGAAAAACTGTTTTTT	CASRENRGANEKLFF
TRBV6-1	.	TRBJ1-4	.	TGTGCCAGCACCAGGCCTCGTGTTGGGGAAAAACTGTTTTTT	CASTRPRVGEKLFF
TRBV2	.	TRBJ2-5	.	TGTGCCAGCAGTGATCAGGGAACCACCCAAGAGACCCAGTACTTC	CASSDQGTTQETQYF
TRBV4-3	TRBD2	TRBJ2-1	.	TGCGCCAGCAGCCAAGAAAGCGGGATACACAATGAGCAGTTCTTC	CASSQESGIHNEQFF
TRBV28	TRBD2	TRBJ2-1	.	TGTGCCAGCAGTGGGGGGGGAATATCCTACAATGAGCAGTTCTTC	CASSGGGISYNEQFF
TRBV7-9	.	TRBJ2-1	.	TGTGCCAGCAGCTTAGATTACCAGCGACATGAGCAGTTCTTC	CASSLDYQRHEQFF
TRBV29-1	.	TRBJ2-7	.	TGCAGCGCCCGGACACAAAGCTACGAGCAGTACTTC	CSARTQSYEQYF
TRBV7-2	.	TRBJ1-1	.	TGTGCCAGCAGCCTACAATTTAAGGGGGGGAAGACTGAAGCTTTCTTT	CASSLQFKGGKTEAFF
TRBV6-1	.	TRBJ2-7	.	TGTGCCAGCAGAGTTGACTTGGGCTACGAGCAGTACTTC	CASRVDLGYEQYF
TRBV7-3	.	TRBJ2-1	.	TGTGCCAGCAGCCAGGGGGGGTTTGAGCGGGAGACTGGAGAGCAGTTCTTC	CASSQGGFERETGEQFF
TRBV19	TRBD2	TRBJ2-1	.	TGTGCCAGTAGTATCACTAGCGGGAGCCCCCTGGTTGAGCAGTTCTTC	CASSITSGSPLVEQFF
TRBV18	.	TRBJ2-7	.	TGTGCCAGCTCACCACCGTCAACCTACGAGCAGTACTTC	CASSPPSTYEQYF
TRBV2	TRBD2	TRBJ2-1	.	TGTGCCAGCAGTGTACTAGCGGGAGGGAAGGATGAGCAGTTCTTC	CASSVLAGGKDEQFF
TRBV7-9	.	TRBJ1-2	.	TGTGCCAGCAGCTTAAACGCCCGGGTGGGTGGCTACACCTTC	CASSLNARVGGYTF
TRBV10-3	TRBD2	TRBJ2-1	.	TGTGCCATCAGTGGGGGGGGGTACAATGAGCAGTTCTTC	CAISGGGYNEQFF